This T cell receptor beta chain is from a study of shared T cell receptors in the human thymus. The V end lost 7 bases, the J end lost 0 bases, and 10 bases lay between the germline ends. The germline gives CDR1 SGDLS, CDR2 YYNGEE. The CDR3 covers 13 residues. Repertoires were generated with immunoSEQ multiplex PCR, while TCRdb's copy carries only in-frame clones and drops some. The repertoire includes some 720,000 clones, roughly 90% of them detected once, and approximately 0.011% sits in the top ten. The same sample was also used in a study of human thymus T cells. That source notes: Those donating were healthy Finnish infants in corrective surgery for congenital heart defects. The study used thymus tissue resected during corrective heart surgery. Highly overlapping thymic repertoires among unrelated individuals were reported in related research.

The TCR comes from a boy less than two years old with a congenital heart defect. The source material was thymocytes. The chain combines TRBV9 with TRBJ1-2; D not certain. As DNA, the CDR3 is TGTGCCAGCGCGAGAGGTCCTAACTATGGCTACACCTTC. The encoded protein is CASARGPNYGYTF.